The 32 T cell receptor beta chains given below trace back to one sample, sequenced in a study of blood T cell repertoires in COVID-19. Produced via immunoSEQ multiplex PCR; TCRdb's table is partial and in-frame only. The sample carries about 230,000 clones, 70% to 85% recorded once. Input material: peripheral blood. Receptors originate from a man in his forties or fifties who had recovered from COVID-19.

This clone has just one count. This chain connects TRBV5-1 to TRBJ2-7, with a possible D match to TRBD2 (6 bases). Trimming stripped 3 bases from V and 2 bases from J, with 15 bases between. The CDR3 runs to 15 residues. The germline gives CDR1 SGHRS, CDR2 YFSETQ. The CDR3, as DNA: TGCGCCAGCAGCTACGACGGGAGACCAGCCTACGAGCAGTACTTC. Its translation: CASSYDGRPAYEQYF.

The J gene is TRBJ1-1, the V gene TRBV9; D not certain. Trimming took 0 bases from V and 1 from J, leaving 7 bases between them. Germline-derived CDR1 and CDR2 are SGDLS and YYNGEE. The CDR3 contains 14 residues. CDR3 coding DNA: TGTGCCAGCAGCGTAGTCCCAGAGAACACTGAAGCTTTCTTT. Amino acid sequence: CASSVVPENTEAFF.

This clone has more than one count but fewer than ten. The chain combines TRBV9 with TRBJ2-3, with 10 bases lining up with TRBD2. V was clipped by 3 bases and J by 7 bases; unmatched bases: 11. Germline V gene lookup returns CDR1 SGDLS and CDR2 YYNGEE. The CDR3 contains 16 residues. The DNA for the CDR3 is TGTGCCAGCAGCGCAAAACTAGCGGGAATTGCAAATACGCAGTATTTT. Its protein product is CASSAKLAGIANTQYF.

The chain uses TRBV12-3 or TRBV12-4 and TRBJ2-7, with TRBD2 matching over 7 bases. V shed 4 bases, J shed 6 bases, and the junction held 3 bases outside the gene matches. The CDR3 totals 12 residues. CDR3 in amino acids: CASSWGGIEQYF. In nucleotides, the CDR3 is TGTGCCAGCAGTTGGGGGGGGATCGAGCAGTACTTC.

The V gene is TRBV5-4, the J gene TRBJ2-1, with TRBD2 matching over 10 bases. CDR3 size: 18 residues. The J segment lost 8 bases and the V segment lost 1 base, leaving 15 bases of the junction unmatched. The germline V gene has CDR1 SGHNT and CDR2 YYREEE (reference sequence). CDR3 residues: CASSLLSGGARAGDEQFF. CDR3 in DNA: TGTGCCAGCAGCTTGTTAAGCGGGGGGGCCCGGGCGGGCGATGAGCAGTTCTTC.

This sequence joins TRBV15 and TRBJ2-5, with a tentative D call TRBD1 (6 bases). The CDR3 totals 14 residues. The V and J ends lost 2 bases and 1 base respectively, with 8 bases between them. Germline V gene data show CDR1 as LNHNV and CDR2 as YYDKDF (reference sequence). CDR3 bases: TGTGCCACCAGCAGACTGACAGGCCAAGAGACCCAGTACTTC. Protein product: CATSRLTGQETQYF.

Here the CDR3 reads CSVANRDYGYTF. The CDR3 DNA reads TGCAGCGTCGCCAACAGAGACTATGGCTACACCTTC. This chain uses TRBV29-1 with TRBJ1-2; no clear D gene. The germline V gene encodes CDR1 SQVTM and CDR2 ANQGSEA. V lost 6 bases, J lost 3 bases, and 11 bases lay in between. The CDR3 extends over 12 amino acids.

The V and J genes are TRBV27 and TRBJ2-1; 12 nucleotides line up with TRBD2. With 7 bases clipped from V and 6 bases from J, the junction kept 10 bases outside the gene matches. Germline V gene sequence: CDR1 MNHEY, CDR2 SMNVEV (reference sequence). The CDR3 has 16 residues. The CDR3 loop reads CASTNHLGLAGNEQFF. DNA of the CDR3: TGTGCCAGCACCAACCATCTGGGACTAGCGGGCAATGAGCAGTTCTTC.

The chain recombines TRBV19 with TRBJ1-1, with D unresolved. Germline values: CDR1 LNHDA, CDR2 SQIVND (reference sequence). The CDR3 sequence is 16 residues long. The V gene lost 4 bases and the J gene lost 0 bases, with 15 bases spanning the gap. The chain's CDR3 is CASSRLAGRMNTEAFF. The CDR3 DNA sequence: TGTGCCAGTAGTAGGTTGGCAGGCCGCATGAACACTGAAGCTTTCTTT.

This chain joins TRBV19 and TRBJ1-2; D perhaps matches TRBD1 (6 bases). CDR1 LNHDA and CDR2 SQIVND come from the germline V gene (reference sequence). There are 14 residues in the CDR3. Trimming took off 3 bases at V and 4 bases at J, with 12 bases between the two ends. DNA of the CDR3: TGTGCCAGTAGTATTAAGGGGGACACCTATGGCTACACCTTC. As protein: CASSIKGDTYGYTF.

The J gene is TRBJ2-5, the V gene TRBV3-1 (or the pseudogene TRBV3-2); the match to TRBD1 covers 8 bases. J was trimmed by 3 bases and V by 6 bases; bases with no gene match: 3. There are 13 residues in the CDR3. Germline V gives CDR1 LGHDT, CDR2 YNNKEL (reference sequence). CDR3 bases: TGTGCCAGCAGGTCACAGGGGGAAGAGACCCAGTACTTC. Residues: CASRSQGEETQYF.

This rearrangement joins TRBV30 to TRBJ1-1; TRBD1 is a possible D gene (5 bases). V lost 0 bases to trimming and J lost 1 base, with 12 bases between them. CDR1 is GTSNPN, CDR2 SVGIG, per germline (reference sequence). The CDR3 length is 15 residues. CDR3 in DNA: TGTGCCTGGAGTGTGGGGGGACGGAGGAACACTGAAGCTTTCTTT. Its translation: CAWSVGGRRNTEAFF.

V is TRBV27 and J is TRBJ1-5; D is unresolved. The germline V gene encodes CDR1 MNHEY and CDR2 SMNVEV (reference sequence). The CDR3 runs to 12 residues. Trimming stripped 5 bases from V and 4 bases from J, with 6 bases between. The CDR3 coding sequence is TGTGCCAGCAGTCCCCATAATCAGCCCCAGCATTTT. It is translated as CASSPHNQPQHF.

As DNA, the CDR3 is TGTGCCAGCAGTTTCGTACAGGGGGCAAGTAGTCAGCCCCAGCATTTT. Amino acids: CASSFVQGASSQPQHF. The rearrangement links TRBV6-2 or TRBV6-3 to TRBJ1-5; 9 nucleotides line up with TRBD1. The CDR3 totals 16 residues. J gave up 6 bases and V 4 bases, and 10 bases lay outside the gene matches. Germline CDR1 and CDR2: MNHEY and SVGEGT.

This rearrangement joins TRBV5-1 to TRBJ2-5; 7 positions match TRBD1. The germline V gene has CDR1 SGHRS and CDR2 YFSETQ. V lost 4 bases, J lost 4 bases, and 7 bases stayed unmatched. This CDR3 region has 14 residues. This CDR3 reads CASSPGQFPETQYF. In DNA, the CDR3 is TGCGCCAGCAGCCCGGGACAGTTCCCAGAGACCCAGTACTTC.

Only a few counts were recorded for this clone. Here the CDR3 DNA reads TGCGCCAGCAGCTTCGCAGGGGGAACCTACGAGCAGTACTTC. Residues: CASSFAGGTYEQYF. This chain uses TRBV5-1 with TRBJ2-7; 7 bases fit TRBD1. Germline V gives CDR1 SGHRS, CDR2 YFSETQ. The CDR3 is 14 residues long. V trimming: 2 bases; J trimming: 2 bases; junction bases outside the gene matches: 4.

The chain couples TRBV7-2 to TRBJ2-5; the D is unclear. The CDR3 spans 14 residues. Trimming stripped 2 bases from V and 5 bases from J, with 12 bases between. From germline, CDR1 is SGHTA and CDR2 FQGNSA. CDR3 nucleotide sequence: TGTGCCAGCAGCTTATCGGTTGTGCGGGAGACCCAGTACTTC. Protein product: CASSLSVVRETQYF.

The rearrangement joins TRBV30 to TRBJ1-5; tentatively, D is TRBD1 (6 bases). The CDR3 length is 14 residues. Trimming removed 2 bases from V and 2 bases from J, with 10 bases in between. Germline assignment: CDR1 GTSNPN and CDR2 SVGIG (reference sequence). CDR3 DNA: TGTGCCTGGAGTCTGGCAGGGGGCAATCAGCCCCAGCATTTT. Amino acid sequence: CAWSLAGGNQPQHF.

The J gene is TRBJ2-4, the V gene TRBV10-1; D call uncertain. The germline V and J ends were trimmed by 0 bases and 9 bases, with 9 bases remaining between them. The CDR3 loop spans 13 amino acids. Germline-derived CDR1 and CDR2 are WNHNN and SYGVQD (reference sequence). CDR3 sequence: CASSESFTSIQYF. CDR3 nucleotide sequence: TGCGCCAGCAGTGAGTCGTTCACTTCCATTCAGTACTTC.

The gene calls are TRBV19 and TRBJ1-2; D gene unclear. The germline CDR1 and CDR2 sequences are LNHDA and SQIVND (reference sequence). V was trimmed by 3 bases and J by 4 bases, leaving 9 bases between them. This CDR3 is built from 13 residues. CDR3 residues: CASSIWQSYGYTF. CDR3 DNA: TGTGCCAGTAGTATCTGGCAGTCCTATGGCTACACCTTC.

The J gene is TRBJ2-7, the V gene TRBV18, with TRBD2 matching 13 bases. Per the germline V gene, CDR1 is KGHSH and CDR2 is LQKENI. The CDR3 loop spans 21 amino acids. V dropped 2 bases and J dropped 3; count of bases not matched to a gene: 19. CDR3 in amino acids: CASSPSFGEGRTSGSHYEQYF. CDR3 nucleotide sequence: TGTGCCAGCTCACCATCATTCGGTGAGGGCCGGACTAGCGGGAGTCACTACGAGCAGTACTTC.

J is TRBJ1-4 and V is TRBV2; 8 nucleotides line up with TRBD1. Germline values: CDR1 SNHLY, CDR2 FYNNEI. V was pared by 1 base and J by 3 bases, with 7 bases of the junction left unmatched. This CDR3 has 17 residues. The DNA for the CDR3 is TGTGCCAGCAGTGAAGGTCTTCGCAGGGGGCCTAATGAAAAACTGTTTTTT. This gives the protein CASSEGLRRGPNEKLFF.

The V gene is TRBV2, the J gene TRBJ2-5, with D possibly being TRBD2 (5 bases). Germline CDR1 is SNHLY and CDR2 is FYNNEI. Trimming removed 3 bases at V and 4 bases at J, with 9 bases between. The CDR3 sequence is 13 residues long. Here the CDR3 DNA reads TGTGCCAGCAGTGACGGGGTCGGAGAGACCCAGTACTTC. Its protein is CASSDGVGETQYF.

This clone was seen just once. J is TRBJ2-1 and V is TRBV5-4; a weak D match, TRBD2 (6 bases). The length of the CDR3 is 15 residues. Trimming removed 4 bases at V and 3 bases at J, with 14 bases between. Germline V gene data show CDR1 as SGHNT and CDR2 as YYREEE (reference sequence). The DNA for the CDR3 is TGTGCCAGCAGCCCTATCCCGGGGGACTACAATGAGCAGTTCTTC. This gives the protein CASSPIPGDYNEQFF.

This clone was picked up a small number of times. V is TRBV7-6 and J is TRBJ2-3; 11 bases are shared with TRBD2. This CDR3 is 17 amino acids long. Per the germline V gene, CDR1 is SGHVS and CDR2 is FNYEAQ. V lost 5 bases, J lost 3 bases, and 10 bases stayed unmatched. CDR3 nucleotide sequence: TGTGCCAGCAGCCGGGGTAGCGGGGGGGCTCGGACAGATACGCAGTATTTT. It codes for CASSRGSGGARTDTQYF.

V and J are TRBV7-2 and TRBJ1-2; D may be TRBD1 (6 bases). Germline V CDR1 and CDR2: SGHTA, FQGNSA. There are 13 residues in the CDR3. Trimming took 5 bases from V and 7 from J, leaving 14 bases between them. The CDR3 DNA sequence: TGTGCCAGCAGCCCGGACAGCCTGGGTGGCTACACCTTC. It is translated as CASSPDSLGGYTF.

The gene calls are TRBV9 and TRBJ1-1, with unresolved D. CDR3 length: 14 residues. In germline, CDR1 is SGDLS, CDR2 YYNGEE. Trimming left V 4 bases short and J 5 bases short, with 15 bases between. For the CDR3, the DNA is TGTGCCAGCAGCCCCAATCACAGTGGGACTGAAGCTTTCTTT. It specifies CASSPNHSGTEAFF.

V gene TRBV6-5 combines with J gene TRBJ1-2; possible D gene TRBD1, 5 bases. The CDR3 contains 13 residues. V was pared by 7 bases and J by 2 bases, with 11 bases between. CDR1 and CDR2 (germline): MNHEY, SVGAGI. The CDR3 region has the DNA TGTGCCAGCACTTGGGGGGGGAACTATGGCTACACCTTC. It is translated as CASTWGGNYGYTF.

The CDR3 loop reads CASGRENEKLFF. CDR3 DNA: TGTGCTAGTGGAAGAGAGAATGAAAAACTGTTTTTT. J is TRBJ1-4 and V is TRBV12-5; D gene unclear. This CDR3 comprises 12 residues. Germline CDR1 is LGHNT and CDR2 is FRNRAP. V was pared by 6 bases and J by 5 bases, with 7 bases between.

The chain recombines TRBV7-2 with TRBJ1-4, with 8 bases fitting TRBD1. This CDR3 contains 15 residues. Trimming at V came to 5 bases and at J to 7 bases, leaving 9 bases not matched to a gene. Per the germline V gene, CDR1 is SGHTA and CDR2 is FQGNSA. The CDR3 coding sequence is TGTGCCAGCAGCCAACAGACAGGGGCCTTTGAAAAACTGTTTTTT. It yields the protein CASSQQTGAFEKLFF.

The chain has TRBV5-1 and TRBJ2-1; tentative D call: TRBD2 (6 bases). The CDR3 has 15 amino acids. The germline V gene encodes CDR1 SGHRS and CDR2 YFSETQ. Trimming pared 5 bases from V and 1 base from J, leaving 13 bases between. CDR3 region: CASRKRDLSYNEQFF. CDR3 coding DNA: TGCGCCAGCAGGAAAAGGGACTTATCCTACAATGAGCAGTTCTTC.

The J gene is TRBJ1-2, the V gene TRBV2; D unclear. Trimming took off 5 bases at V and 8 bases at J, with 18 bases between the two ends. This CDR3 is 14 amino acids long. Germline assignment: CDR1 SNHLY and CDR2 FYNNEI. The CDR3 region is CASSFRGASGGYTF. The CDR3 coding sequence is TGTGCCAGCAGTTTTCGGGGTGCCTCGGGGGGCTACACCTTC.